This T cell receptor beta chain was obtained from a study of cytomegalovirus exposure and HLA in healthy donors. Profiled with immunoSEQ multiplex PCR; TCRdb holds only in-frame clones, not every one. This table has 150,000 to 200,000 clones, about four fifths appearing once. Regarding this clone: The target antigen is unknown.

CDR1 and CDR2 (germline): SQVTM, ANQGSEA. V was pared by 5 bases and J by 5 bases, with 6 bases of the junction left unmatched. The CDR3 length is 13 residues. Study-wide results and caveats: It was reported that the classifier diagnosed cytomegalovirus status with high specificity and sensitivity in both the original and validation cohorts. Most TCR sequences proved rare, with some public TCRs found in many donors.

The genes are TRBV29-1 and TRBJ1-1; 9 bases match TRBD1. Sequencing was carried out using PBMCs. The sequence derives from a man aged 25-45 years in good health and CMV-seropositive. This CDR3 is CSVKRQGGTEAFF. In DNA form, the CDR3 reads TGCAGCGTTAAAAGACAGGGGGGAACTGAAGCTTTCTTT. The full variable domain, its missing parts supplied by reference TRBV29-1 and TRBJ1-1, is SAVISQKPSRDICQRGTSLTIQCQVDSQVTMMFWYRQQPGQSLTLIATANQGSEATYESGFVIDKFPISRPNLTFSTLTVSNMSPEDSSIYLCSVKRQGGTEAFFGQGTRLTVV.